This TCR beta chain was captured by sequencing in a study of naive and memory T cell subsets. Blood and skin TCR RNA was reverse transcribed with alpha and beta constant primers. The SP2 primer and nested alpha and beta constant region primers amplified ligated cDNA in four rounds. TCRdb processed the 5' RACE reads anew with MiXCR; each CDR3 protein has one entry. The table lists tens of thousands of distinct CDR3 sequences, roughly 25% of them singletons. The CDR3 has 13 residues. The germline V gene encodes CDR1 MNHEY and CDR2 SVGAGI. Deletions cut 1 base from V and 5 bases from J, with 6 bases between. Adult healthy volunteers gave 2.5 ml peripheral blood for whole-blood RNA. The library had UMIs added by 3' ligation of an oligonucleotide to TCR cDNA.

The sequence was obtained from a female donor in good health. The rearrangement uses TRBV6-5 and TRBJ1-5, with D uncertain. CDR3 residues: CASSYFPDQPQHF. DNA for the CDR3: TGTGCCAGCAGTTACTTCCCCGATCAGCCCCAGCATTTT.